The clone carrying this T cell receptor (beta chain) occurred a few times. This sample is drawn from a study of spatial heterogeneity in lung cancer. The time point denotes: sample taken at primary tumor resection. Unsorted samples of tumor, nontumor lung or frozen PBMC had their whole RNA sequenced. Donation came from roughly 72 patients with untreated early-stage non-small cell lung cancer. TCRdb re-derived calls from the 5' RACE reads in MiXCR, one entry per CDR3 protein. The sample contains 45,000 or so distinct CDR3 sequences, around 11% of which appear only once. The sequences come from PBMCs, collected at surgery. The clonotype originates from a female donor with early-stage non-small cell lung cancer.

In DNA form, the CDR3 reads TGTGCCATCAGGGGCGGTGGCGCGAACACCGGGGAGCTGTTTTTT. Translating it yields CAIRGGGANTGELFF. The gene calls are TRBV10-3 and TRBJ2-2, with D unresolved. The CDR3 is 15 residues long. Trimming left V 6 bases short and J 0 bases short, with 11 bases between. Germline V gives CDR1 ENHRY, CDR2 SYGVKD.